The 14 T cell receptor beta chains listed next were all sequenced from one sample in a study of CD8+CD57+ T cells in acquired aplastic anemia. Genomic DNA templated the TCR beta VDJ and CDR3 profiling. TCRdb ran MiXCR on the reads and lists one entry per CDR3 protein. Among some 190,000 distinct CDR3 sequences, under 55% were seen once, and the ten largest hold 2.5% to 3.5%. Material: sorted CD4+, CD8+, or CD8+CD57+ T cells (not recorded which) from PBMCs. These TCRs come from a human donor in good health.

The CDR3: CASSVVGGFDTQYF. In nucleotides, the CDR3 is TGTGCCAGCAGCGTAGTAGGGGGTTTTGATACGCAGTATTTT. The rearrangement joins TRBV9 to TRBJ2-3; possible D gene TRBD1, 6 bases. This CDR3 spans 14 amino acids. V lost 0 bases and J 6 bases, leaving 11 bases between the germline ends. Germline assignment: CDR1 SGDLS and CDR2 YYNGEE.

This clonotype was detected ten times or more. The gene calls are TRBV24-1 and TRBJ1-1, with 10 bases identical to TRBD1. V dropped 3 bases and J dropped 4; count of bases not matched to a gene: 4. This CDR3 comprises 15 residues. Germline CDR1 and CDR2: KGHDR and SFDVKD. The CDR3 region is CATSDGQGGRTEAFF. In nucleotides, the CDR3 is TGTGCCACCAGTGATGGACAGGGGGGCCGCACTGAAGCTTTCTTT.

This clonotype was seen a few times. Being one base from a much bigger clone, this may be a read error. This CDR3 fails to terminate in the conserved phenylalanine or tryptophan, so it likely reflects a read error. The chain carries TRBV19 and TRBJ1-1; D remains ambiguous. Trimming stripped 6 bases from V and 1 base from J, with 3 bases between. The length of the CDR3 is 11 residues. The germline V gene encodes CDR1 LNHDA and CDR2 SQIVND (reference sequence). CDR3: CASSGNTEAFL. The CDR3, as DNA: TGTGCCAGTAGCGGGAACACTGAAGCTTTCCTT.

There are many counts of this clonotype. This chain joins TRBV4-1 and TRBJ2-5; D may be TRBD1 (5 bases). This CDR3 has 17 residues. Trimming pared 3 bases from V and 5 bases from J, leaving 22 bases between. Germline CDR1 and CDR2: MGHRA and YSYEKL. CDR3 bases: TGCGCCAGCAGCCATTGGGCGAGGCCTGGGGCTTCGGAGACCCAGTACTTC. Translation: CASSHWARPGASETQYF.

This clonotype has ten or more counts. This chain uses TRBV9 with TRBJ2-1; TRBD2 aligns across 8 bases. V dropped 1 base and J dropped 6; count of bases not matched to a gene: 0. CDR3 length: 13 residues. Germline loops: CDR1 SGDLS, CDR2 YYNGEE. In DNA, the CDR3 is TGTGCCAGCAGCGTAACTAGCGGCAATGAGCAGTTCTTC. Encoded protein: CASSVTSGNEQFF. Full variable domain (rest looked up from reference TRBV9 and TRBJ2-1): DSGVTQTPKHLITATGQRVTLRCSPRSGDLSVYWYQQSLDQGLQFLIQYYNGEERAKGNILERFSAQQFPDLHSELNLSSLELGDSALYFCASSVTSGNEQFFGPGTRLTVL.

This clonotype occurred many times. This chain uses TRBV10-2 with TRBJ2-3, with TRBD1 identical over 7 bases. Per the germline V gene, CDR1 is WSHSY and CDR2 is SAAADI. Trimming removed 7 bases from V and 4 bases from J; junction bases left unmatched: 5. There are 13 residues in the CDR3. The CDR3 region has the DNA TGCGCCAGCACTGGGCAGGGGGCAGATACGCAGTATTTT. It is translated as CASTGQGADTQYF.

This sequence joins TRBV29-1 and TRBJ2-1; perhaps TRBD2 as D (6 bases). Germline V gene data show CDR1 as SQVTM and CDR2 as ANQGSEA. The CDR3 has 13 amino acids. V was cut by 8 bases and J by 8 bases, with 19 bases left in between. The CDR3 sequence: CSYEVSSDDEQFF. The CDR3 region has the DNA TGCAGCTACGAGGTGTCTAGCGACGATGAGCAGTTCTTC.

The CDR3 DNA is TGCAGCGTTGATCGGCAGGGCGGCACCGGGGAGCTGTTTTTT. This encodes CSVDRQGGTGELFF. The chain recombines TRBV29-1 with TRBJ2-2; a weak D match, TRBD1 (5 bases). Trimming cost V 3 bases and J 4 bases, with 12 bases left between them. CDR3 size: 14 residues. Germline V CDR1 and CDR2: SQVTM, ANQGSEA.

J is TRBJ1-6 and V is TRBV6-1; 8 bases are a match to TRBD1. This CDR3 contains 14 residues. Germline CDR1 reads MNHNS; CDR2 reads SASEGT. V was pared by 7 bases and J by 7 bases, with 6 bases of the junction left unmatched. CDR3 amino acids: CASNSRQGNSPLHF. In DNA form, the CDR3 reads TGTGCCAGCAATAGTCGACAGGGGAATTCACCCCTCCACTTT.

This clonotype appeared a single time. The gene calls are TRBV10-1 and TRBJ2-3; 9 positions agree with TRBD2. CDR1 and CDR2 from the germline V gene are WNHNN and SYGVQD (reference sequence). V was clipped by 0 bases and J by 2 bases; unmatched bases: 3. The CDR3 length is 16 residues. The CDR3 sequence: CASSESASGNTDTQYF. The CDR3 nucleotides read TGCGCCAGCAGTGAGTCAGCTAGCGGGAACACAGATACGCAGTATTTT.

The chain uses TRBV7-9 and TRBJ2-7; the D is unclear. The CDR3 contains 15 residues. Germline V gene data show CDR1 as SEHNR and CDR2 as FQNEAQ (reference sequence). Trimming stripped 1 base from V and 4 bases from J, with 14 bases between. The CDR3 is CASSLEGIYGYEQYF. The CDR3 DNA sequence: TGTGCCAGCAGCTTAGAGGGCATCTACGGGTACGAGCAGTACTTC.

CDR3 in DNA: TGTGCCAGCAGCTTAGGGGCGGAGATGAACACTGAAGCTTTCTTT. It yields the protein CASSLGAEMNTEAFF. V usage is TRBV13 and J usage is TRBJ1-1; D unresolved. Between the trimmed V and J ends, which lost 0 bases and 0 bases, there was a span of 8 bases. The CDR3 has 15 amino acids. CDR1 is PRHDT, CDR2 FYEKMQ, per germline (reference sequence). The variable domain in full, completed from reference TRBV13 and TRBJ1-1, reads AAGVIQSPRHLIKEKRETATLKCYPIPRHDTVYWYQQGPGQDPQFLISFYEKMQSDKGSIPDRFSAQQFSDYHSELNMSSLELGDSALYFCASSLGAEMNTEAFFGQGTRLTVV.

This clonotype was observed many times. DNA for the CDR3: TGCAGTGCTAAAGGTGGGGCCAACGTCCTGACTTTC. Its translation is CSAKGGANVLTF. The J gene is TRBJ2-6, the V gene TRBV20-1; D ambiguous. There are 12 residues in the CDR3. The V end was cut by 4 bases, the J end by 3 bases, with 4 bases between. The V gene's germline CDR1 is DFQATT and CDR2 SNEGSKA (reference sequence).

A remark on this clonotype: This may be a read error: a much more frequent sequence differs by one nucleotide. V is TRBV7-2 and J is TRBJ2-2, with 7 bases identical to TRBD2. The CDR3 covers 14 residues. Germline assignment: CDR1 SGHTA and CDR2 FQGNSA. The CDR3 nucleotides read TGTGCCAGCAGCTTTGGGACTAACACCGGGGAGCTGGTTTTT. Its protein product is CASSFGTNTGELVF.